This T cell receptor (beta chain) is drawn from a study of PD-1 blockade in classical Hodgkin lymphoma. Study-level background: Patients had nivolumab dosed at 3 mg/kg, delivered intravenously every 2 weeks.

Study-level results: CD4+ TCR diversity climbed significantly by C4D1, unlike CD8+ TCR diversity. Patients with a complete response exhibited baseline diversity comparable to newly diagnosed patients. The origin of the repertoire differences remains undefined, with disease activity or prior therapy as possible causes.

The CDR3 extends over 14 amino acids. Germline V gene lookup returns CDR1 SGHRS and CDR2 YFSETQ. V was pared by 0 bases and J by 4 bases, with 3 bases of the junction left unmatched. In the case of this clone: What it binds is unknown.

Every one of the patients relapsed after autologous stem cell transplantation (brentuximab vedotin exposure was variable). Only in-frame clones appear in the TCRdb table, and some are missing; sequencing was by immunoSEQ multiplex PCR. The sample holds roughly 40,000 clones, approximately 64% seen once. Sample: peripheral blood mononuclear cells (PBMCs), taken at baseline. This TCR was sampled from a human donor with classical Hodgkin lymphoma. The chain recombines TRBV5-1 with TRBJ1-1, with 7 nucleotides matching TRBD1. Here the CDR3 reads CASSLEGGGTEAFF. CDR3 nucleotide sequence: TGCGCCAGCAGCTTGGAAGGGGGCGGCACTGAAGCTTTCTTT.